This note documents a single TCR beta chain sequence. This record belongs to a study of blood T cell repertoires in COVID-19. Study summary: The cDNA or gDNA used as material had been derived from T cells, B-cell-depleted T cells, or PBMCs.

This CDR3 has 14 residues. Looked up from germline, CDR1 is SGHKS and CDR2 is YYEKEE (reference sequence). J lost 0 bases, V lost 4 bases, and 3 bases had no gene match. In the authors' methods: How many nucleated cells were present was estimated from reference gene primer amplification. Only in-frame clones appear in the TCRdb table, and some are missing; sequencing was by immunoSEQ multiplex PCR. V, J and clone size derive from that table, while D and trimming were established from the DNA sequence. The data show 200,000 or so clones, more than 75% seen once. The sequence derives from a man between 50 and 59 years old with acute or convalescent COVID-19. This chain uses TRBV5-5 with TRBJ2-7; 8 bases are shared with TRBD2. Sequencing was carried out using peripheral blood. The DNA for the CDR3 is TGTGCCAGCAGCCGACTAGCGACCTCCTACGAGCAGTACTTC. This codes for CASSRLATSYEQYF.